A single TCR beta chain is shown here with its context. The sample belongs to a study of blood T cell repertoires in COVID-19. Study-level information: The study drew acute and convalescent COVID-19 samples from the United States, Italy and Spain. Nucleic acid was either cDNA or gDNA, and it came from T cells, B-cell-depleted T cells, or PBMCs.

Germline loops: CDR1 SGHRS, CDR2 YFSETQ. V lost 0 bases and J lost 5, with 6 bases in between. The CDR3 is 14 amino acids. Study processing details: Amplification with reference gene primers provided the estimates of nucleated cell counts. Sequencing was performed with immunoSEQ multiplex PCR; in TCRdb, only in-frame clones are kept and a portion is missing. V, J and clone size reflect that table, while D and trimming were determined from the DNA. The table records 200,000 to 250,000 clones, 82% of them present only once. This clonotype originated in a woman in her thirties or forties with acute or convalescent COVID-19. The chain joins TRBV5-1 to TRBJ1-6, with D uncertain. Sequenced input: peripheral blood. CDR3 amino acids: CASSLGSDNSPLHF. As DNA, the CDR3 is TGCGCCAGCAGCTTGGGCAGCGATAATTCACCCCTCCACTTT. Filled out from reference TRBV5-1 and TRBJ1-6, the complete variable domain reads KAGVTQTPRYLIKTRGQQVTLSCSPISGHRSVSWYQQTPGQGLQFLFEYFSETQRNKGNFPGRFSGRQFSNSRSEMNVSTLELGDSALYLCASSLGSDNSPLHFGNGTRLTVT.